This is a list of T cell receptor beta chains from one sample in a study of blood T cell repertoires in COVID-19. The table came from immunoSEQ multiplex PCR; TCRdb's copy has only in-frame clones and leaves some out. The repertoire holds approximately 490,000 clones, with 87% as singletons. Sequencing was performed on PBMCs or T cells enriched from blood (not recorded which). The receptors stem from a woman aged 18-35 years who had recovered from COVID-19. Each CDR3 is given with its conserved first and last residue. A D gene is named only where the DNA matches it firmly. Clone size is given for some rows only: seen once, a few or many times, or a class if the clone is expanded.

CASSMGDRVPYGYTF TGTGCCAGCTCGATGGGGGACAGGGTCCCCTATGGCTACACCTTC TRBV6-5 NA TRBJ1-2 TRBD1
CASSPPEGTGDGTEAFF TGTGCCAGCAGTCCCCCGGAGGGGACAGGGGACGGGACTGAAGCTTTCTTT TRBV2 NA TRBJ1-1 TRBD1
CASSTGGPSYEQYF TGCGCCAGCAGTACGGGGGGACCCTCCTACGAGCAGTACTTC TRBV10-2 NA TRBJ2-7 TRBD2
CATSRGGFFGNEQFF TGTGCCACCAGTCGTGGCGGATTCTTCGGCAATGAGCAGTTCTTC TRBV24-1 NA TRBJ2-1 NA
CASAPLTATNEKLFF TGTGCCAGTGCGCCATTGACTGCAACTAATGAAAAACTGTTTTTT TRBV19 NA TRBJ1-4 NA
CASSLGTGLSNQPQHF TGCGCCAGCAGCTTGGGGACAGGTCTGAGCAATCAGCCCCAGCATTTT TRBV5-1 NA TRBJ1-5 TRBD1
CASSQGPRGGEETQYF TGTGCCAGCAGCCAAGGCCCTCGAGGAGGGGAAGAGACCCAGTACTTC TRBV14 NA TRBJ2-5 NA
CASSLGRQRGRIF TGCGCCAGCAGCTTGGGAAGGCAGCGGGGAAGGATCTTC TRBV5-1 NA TRBJ2-1 TRBD2
CAWSASPLKKLFF TGTGCCTGGAGTGCATCCCCCCTAAAAAAACTGTTTTTT TRBV30 NA TRBJ1-4 NA
CASSPGPGELFF TGTGCCAGCTCACCAGGGCCCGGGGAGCTGTTTTTT TRBV18 NA TRBJ2-2 NA
CATGDTYYGYTF TGTGCCACCGGCGACACCTACTATGGCTACACCTTC TRBV24-1 NA TRBJ1-2 NA
CASSPLPSWDTQYF TGTGCCAGCAGTCCCCTGCCTAGCTGGGATACGCAGTATTTT TRBV28 NA TRBJ2-3 NA
CASALRPLDTQYF TGTGCTAGTGCACTGCGTCCTCTAGATACGCAGTATTTT TRBV12-5 NA TRBJ2-3 NA
CASGDDRNLNYGYTF TGCGCCAGCGGTGATGACAGGAACCTAAACTATGGCTACACCTTC TRBV5-1 NA TRBJ1-2 NA
CAGSSGTGELFF TGTGCCGGGTCTTCAGGCACCGGGGAGCTGTTTTTT TRBV10-3 NA TRBJ2-2 NA
CASSRDSPYEQYF TGTGCCAGCAGCCGGGACAGTCCTTACGAGCAGTACTTC TRBV27 NA TRBJ2-7 TRBD1
CASSLNRESGNTIYF TGTGCCAGCAGTTTGAACAGGGAGTCTGGAAACACCATATATTTT TRBV27 NA TRBJ1-3 NA
CASSLNDQVNEKLFF TGCGCCAGCAGCCTTAACGACCAGGTTAATGAAAAACTGTTTTTT TRBV4-1 NA TRBJ1-4 NA
CASRDRWSNQPQHF TGTGCCAGTAGGGACAGGTGGAGCAATCAGCCCCAGCATTTT TRBV19 NA TRBJ1-5 TRBD1
CASSRHRAEAFF TGTGCCAGCAGCCGCCACAGGGCTGAAGCTTTCTTT TRBV2 NA TRBJ1-1 NA
CASSQILGDMNTEAFF TGCGCCAGCAGCCAAATCCTCGGAGATATGAACACTGAAGCTTTCTTT TRBV4-1 NA TRBJ1-1 NA
CASSQMGQGRTEAFF TGCGCCAGCAGCCAGATGGGACAGGGTAGAACTGAAGCTTTCTTT TRBV4-1 NA TRBJ1-1 TRBD1
CASSSTGGTEAFF TGTGCCAGCAGCTCCACAGGGGGAACTGAAGCTTTCTTT TRBV5-4 NA TRBJ1-1 TRBD1
CASSTGIPWHGAEAFF TGCGCCAGCAGTACAGGGATTCCCTGGCATGGGGCTGAAGCTTTCTTT TRBV10-1 NA TRBJ1-1 NA
CAWSFPTDYGYTF TGTGCCTGGAGTTTTCCCACGGACTATGGCTACACCTTC TRBV30 NA TRBJ1-2 NA
CSARRDTQYF TGCAGTGCTAGACGGGATACGCAGTATTTT TRBV20-1 NA TRBJ2-3 NA
CASSPMAVPYNEQFF TGCGCCAGCAGCCCCATGGCGGTTCCCTACAATGAGCAGTTCTTC TRBV4-1 NA TRBJ2-1 NA
CASSYSAAINSPLHF TGTGCCAGCAGTTACTCGGCAGCGATCAATTCACCCCTCCACTTT TRBV6-2/TRBV6-3 NA TRBJ1-6 NA
CASSGGLNTAEAFF TGTGCCAGCAGCGGAGGGCTGAACACTGCTGAAGCTTTCTTT TRBV9 once TRBJ1-1 NA
CASSSPEWATYGYTF TGTGCCAGCAGCTCTCCTGAGTGGGCCACCTATGGCTACACCTTC TRBV7-9 NA TRBJ1-2 NA
CATVQGAHGYTF TGTGCCACCGTCCAGGGGGCGCATGGCTACACCTTC TRBV19 NA TRBJ1-2 TRBD1
CASSLRDRGNTGELFF TGTGCCAGCAGCCTGCGGGACAGGGGAAACACCGGGGAGCTGTTTTTT TRBV7-9 NA TRBJ2-2 TRBD1
CASGSIPGAGTGELFF TGTGCTAGTGGTTCAATCCCAGGGGCGGGCACCGGGGAGCTGTTTTTT TRBV12-5 NA TRBJ2-2 NA
CASSPSGAHGEQYF TGTGCCAGCAGTCCCTCAGGGGCGCATGGAGAGCAGTACTTC TRBV6-5 NA TRBJ2-7 NA
CARGQGTSYEQYF TGTGCCAGGGGACAGGGGACATCCTACGAGCAGTACTTC TRBV19 NA TRBJ2-7 TRBD1
CASSSLEEGGYTF TGTGCCAGCAGTTCCCTCGAGGAAGGAGGCTACACCTTC TRBV12-3/TRBV12-4 NA TRBJ1-2 NA